Listed below are T cell receptor beta chains from one sample, sequenced in a study of siplizumab effects on memory and regulatory T cells. Data came from immunoSEQ multiplex PCR; TCRdb stores just in-frame clones and leaves some out. The table has more than 90,000 clones, around 94% seen once. The sequenced material came from non-Treg CD4+ T cells sorted from blood. These TCRs come from a human donor in good health. The CDR3 runs from the conserved cysteine through the conserved F or W. A D gene is named only where the DNA matches it firmly. Expanded clones are given a class, and other clones once, few, many or no size at all.

size,D,J,V,CDR3,DNA
NA,TRBD1,TRBJ1-1,TRBV6-5,CASSTHGTGITEAFF,TGTGCCAGCAGTACACATGGGACAGGGATCACTGAAGCTTTCTTT
NA,TRBD2,TRBJ2-7,TRBV2,CASSLRLAVSYEQYF,TGTGCCAGCAGTCTCCGCCTAGCGGTTTCCTACGAGCAGTACTTC
NA,TRBD1,TRBJ2-1,TRBV5-1,CASSSGQPSPGQFF,TGCGCCAGCAGCTCGGGACAGCCTTCACCGGGGCAGTTCTTC
NA,NA,TRBJ2-7,TRBV2,CASRSSFSYEQYF,TGTGCCAGCCGCAGCAGTTTCTCCTACGAGCAGTACTTC
NA,TRBD2,TRBJ2-3,TRBV6-1,CASLTSGRWYTQYF,TGTGCCAGCCTTACTAGCGGGAGGTGGTATACGCAGTATTTT
NA,NA,TRBJ1-1,TRBV11-2,CASSLDNRRKAFF,TGTGCCAGCAGCTTAGATAACCGGCGGAAAGCTTTCTTT
NA,NA,TRBJ2-7,TRBV29-1,CSVGAGSYEQYF,TGCAGCGTTGGTGCCGGTTCCTACGAGCAGTACTTC
NA,NA,TRBJ1-1,TRBV7-2,CASSQIQGSNTEAFF,TGTGCCAGCAGCCAAATACAGGGTAGCAACACTGAAGCTTTCTTT
NA,TRBD1,TRBJ2-7,TRBV7-2,CASSLPGTGGKVQYF,TGTGCCAGCAGCCTACCTGGGACAGGGGGTAAAGTGCAGTACTTC
once,NA,TRBJ1-6,TRBV28,CATGRDLNSPLHF,TGTGCCACAGGACGGGACCTCAATTCACCCCTCCACTTT
NA,NA,TRBJ2-2,TRBV9,CASSVRAGPNTGELFF,TGTGCCAGCAGCGTGCGAGCGGGCCCGAACACCGGGGAGCTGTTTTTT
NA,NA,TRBJ1-1,TRBV19,CASSKRARDTEAFF,TGTGCCAGTAGTAAAAGGGCCCGAGACACTGAAGCTTTCTTT
NA,NA,TRBJ1-4,TRBV27,CASSLSWGNNEKLFF,TGTGCCAGCAGTTTATCGTGGGGAAATAATGAAAAACTGTTTTTT
once,NA,TRBJ1-5,TRBV6-5,CASSTTRVEPQHF,TGTGCCAGCAGCACGACCCGGGTCGAGCCCCAGCATTTT
NA,TRBD2,TRBJ2-7,TRBV25-1,CASRETGTINYEQYF,TGTGCCAGCAGGGAGACCGGGACTATAAACTACGAGCAGTACTTC
NA,TRBD1,TRBJ1-3,TRBV7-9,CASSPRTGSAGNTIYF,TGTGCCAGCAGCCCTAGGACAGGGAGTGCGGGAAACACCATATATTTT
NA,TRBD2,TRBJ2-7,TRBV11-2,CASSLFRGRYEQYF,TGTGCCAGCAGCTTATTTCGCGGGAGGTACGAGCAGTACTTC
NA,NA,TRBJ2-1,TRBV5-1,CASSARTPGLTLHEQFF,TGCGCCAGCAGCGCCAGAACACCGGGACTGACCCTCCATGAGCAGTTCTTC
few,NA,TRBJ1-1,TRBV19,CASMGNTEAFF,TGTGCCAGTATGGGAAACACTGAAGCTTTCTTT
NA,TRBD1,TRBJ1-1,TRBV29-1,CSVEEAQGGTEAFF,TGCAGCGTTGAAGAGGCACAGGGGGGCACTGAAGCTTTCTTT
NA,NA,TRBJ2-1,TRBV30,CAWSGNYYNEQFF,TGTGCCTGGAGTGGAAACTACTACAATGAGCAGTTCTTC
NA,NA,TRBJ1-5,TRBV10-3,CAISGTGWDQPQHF,TGTGCCATCAGTGGAACAGGATGGGATCAGCCCCAGCATTTT
NA,NA,TRBJ2-7,TRBV19,CASSIGGASLPYEQYF,TGTGCCAGTAGTATAGGGGGGGCGAGTCTCCCCTACGAGCAGTACTTC
NA,TRBD1,TRBJ2-7,TRBV28,CASSSRQGAGYEQYF,TGTGCCAGCAGTTCTCGACAGGGGGCGGGGTACGAGCAGTACTTC
NA,NA,TRBJ1-1,TRBV5-1,CASSISTDTEAFF,TGCGCCAGCAGCATTTCGACAGACACTGAAGCTTTCTTT
NA,NA,TRBJ2-1,TRBV28,CASSPGNEQFF,TGTGCCAGCAGTCCCGGGAATGAGCAGTTCTTC
NA,NA,TRBJ1-2,TRBV30,CAWSVRRTPAGYTF,TGTGCCTGGAGTGTACGGCGGACACCCGCTGGCTACACCTTC
NA,TRBD2,TRBJ2-2,TRBV7-8,CASSLAIQSSGGTGELFF,TGTGCCAGCAGCTTAGCTATCCAGTCTAGCGGCGGCACCGGGGAGCTGTTTTTT
NA,NA,TRBJ1-5,TRBV2,CASSSPAGYSNQPQHF,TGTGCCAGCAGCTCCCCGGCAGGCTATAGCAATCAGCCCCAGCATTTT
NA,NA,TRBJ1-2,TRBV28,CASSSGTHNYGYTF,TGTGCCAGCAGTTCAGGAACCCACAACTATGGCTACACCTTC
NA,NA,TRBJ2-1,TRBV18,CASSPPGHVRSEQFF,TGTGCCAGCTCACCACCGGGGCATGTCCGGAGTGAGCAGTTCTTC
NA,NA,TRBJ2-2,TRBV15,CATSRDGSFAGELFF,TGTGCCACCAGCAGAGACGGGAGTTTTGCCGGGGAGCTGTTTTTT
NA,NA,TRBJ2-7,TRBV18,CASSPIRSPGQGKNRDYEQYF,TGTGCCAGCTCACCAATTAGATCTCCTGGGCAGGGGAAGAATAGGGACTACGAGCAGTACTTC
NA,NA,TRBJ2-6,TRBV28,CASSDLRVSGANVLTF,TGTGCCAGCAGTGACCTTCGGGTATCTGGGGCCAACGTCCTGACTTTC
NA,NA,TRBJ2-2,TRBV27,CASSFDFGELFF,TGTGCCAGCAGTTTTGACTTCGGGGAGCTGTTTTTT